These T cell receptor beta chains were read from a single sample in a study of cytomegalovirus exposure and HLA in healthy donors. Measured with immunoSEQ multiplex PCR; TCRdb has only the in-frame clones, and not every one. The data hold about 110,000 clones, with roughly 90% observed a single time. Sequencing used PBMCs. These receptors all stem from a woman aged 18-29 years in good health and CMV-seronegative. Both conserved end residues are part of each CDR3. Fields, in order: J gene, D gene, V gene, clone size, CDR3 protein, CDR3 DNA. D genes are given only for firm matches. Clone size, where shown, is once, few, many, or a class for clones that have expanded.

J: TRBJ2-7; D: NA; V: TRBV6-4; size: NA; CDR3: CASTCEQYF; DNA: TGTGCCAGCACATGCGAGCAGTACTTC
J: TRBJ1-2; D: NA; V: TRBV9; size: NA; CDR3: CASSTSGGAAGYTF; DNA: TGTGCCAGCAGCACCAGCGGGGGCGCAGCCGGCTACACCTTC
J: TRBJ1-4; D: NA; V: TRBV11-3; size: NA; CDR3: CASSHAGGSGDF; DNA: TGTGCCAGCAGTCATGCGGGGGGTAGTGGGGATTTT
J: TRBJ2-2; D: NA; V: TRBV6-6; size: NA; CDR3: CASSPLSGELFF; DNA: TGTGCCAGCAGCCCACTGAGCGGGGAGCTGTTTTTT
J: TRBJ2-2; D: NA; V: TRBV27; size: NA; CDR3: CASSLFGGNTGELFF; DNA: TGTGCCAGCAGTTTATTCGGGGGTAACACCGGGGAGCTGTTTTTT
J: TRBJ2-7; D: TRBD2; V: TRBV6-6; size: once; CDR3: CASSASGMGDREYF; DNA: TGTGCCAGCAGCGCTAGCGGGATGGGGGATCGGGAGTACTTC
J: TRBJ2-7; D: TRBD2; V: TRBV9; size: NA; CDR3: CASSVGPPVAGGAQYF; DNA: TGTGCCAGCAGCGTAGGGCCCCCAGTAGCGGGAGGTGCGCAGTACTTC
J: TRBJ2-2; D: NA; V: TRBV9; size: once; CDR3: CASSDRVGTGELFF; DNA: TGTGCCAGCAGCGACAGGGTTGGAACCGGGGAGCTGTTTTTT
J: TRBJ1-1; D: NA; V: TRBV27; size: NA; CDR3: CASRNMNTEAFF; DNA: TGTGCCAGCAGGAACATGAACACTGAAGCTTTCTTT
J: TRBJ1-6; D: NA; V: TRBV30; size: NA; CDR3: CAWGRSRRPNSPLHF; DNA: TGTGCCTGGGGGAGATCCCGACGACCCAATTCACCCCTCCACTTT
J: TRBJ1-2; D: NA; V: TRBV5-1; size: NA; CDR3: CASSLAGASFSQGYTF; DNA: TGCGCCAGCAGCTTGGCTGGGGCGAGCTTTTCGCAGGGCTACACCTTC
J: TRBJ1-1; D: NA; V: TRBV30; size: few; CDR3: CAWSKTLTEAFF; DNA: TGTGCTTGGTCGAAGACACTCACTGAAGCTTTCTTT
J: TRBJ2-7; D: TRBD1; V: TRBV14; size: NA; CDR3: CASSQAGGKTYEQYF; DNA: TGTGCCAGCAGCCAAGCAGGGGGTAAGACTTACGAGCAGTACTTC
J: TRBJ1-1; D: NA; V: TRBV7-2; size: NA; CDR3: CASSLQVNTEAFF; DNA: TGTGCCAGCAGCTTACAGGTGAACACTGAAGCTTTCTTT
J: TRBJ1-2; D: TRBD1; V: TRBV2; size: NA; CDR3: CASSVEGAYGYTF; DNA: TGTGCCAGCAGTGTGGAGGGGGCTTATGGCTACACCTTC
J: TRBJ2-2; D: NA; V: TRBV7-9; size: NA; CDR3: CASSLPGIGELFF; DNA: TGTGCCAGCAGCTTACCGGGAATCGGGGAGCTGTTTTTT
J: TRBJ2-7; D: NA; V: TRBV28; size: NA; CDR3: CASSFLRVARYEQYF; DNA: TGTGCCAGCAGTTTCCTCCGGGTAGCGCGCTACGAGCAGTACTTC
J: TRBJ2-3; D: TRBD2; V: TRBV29-1; size: NA; CDR3: CSGGGLAGGTSTDTQYF; DNA: TGCAGCGGTGGTGGGCTAGCGGGAGGGACTAGCACAGATACGCAGTATTTT
J: TRBJ2-2; D: TRBD1; V: TRBV11-2; size: NA; CDR3: CASTLGGHAGELFF; DNA: TGTGCCAGCACCTTAGGGGGCCACGCCGGGGAGCTGTTTTTT
J: TRBJ1-5; D: NA; V: TRBV11-2; size: NA; CDR3: CASSYRRNQPQHF; DNA: TGTGCCAGCAGCTACCGCCGGAATCAGCCCCAGCATTTT
J: TRBJ2-2; D: NA; V: TRBV2; size: NA; CDR3: CATEDGPANTGELFF; DNA: TGTGCCACGGAGGACGGGCCCGCGAACACCGGGGAGCTGTTTTTT
J: TRBJ1-1; D: NA; V: TRBV30; size: NA; CDR3: CALAGVNTEAFF; DNA: TGTGCCTTGGCCGGGGTGAACACTGAAGCTTTCTTT
J: TRBJ2-3; D: TRBD2; V: TRBV2; size: NA; CDR3: CASSREGSDTQYF; DNA: TGTGCCAGCTCCCGGGAGGGCTCAGATACGCAGTATTTT
J: TRBJ1-2; D: TRBD1; V: TRBV7-2; size: NA; CDR3: CASSPQGDGYTF; DNA: TGTGCCAGCAGCCCCCAGGGGGATGGCTACACCTTC
J: TRBJ2-5; D: TRBD1; V: TRBV19; size: NA; CDR3: CASRDRGHQETQYF; DNA: TGTGCCAGTAGAGACAGGGGGCACCAAGAGACCCAGTACTTC
J: TRBJ2-7; D: NA; V: TRBV5-6; size: NA; CDR3: CASSFWRDSISYEQYF; DNA: TGTGCCAGCAGCTTTTGGCGAGACTCCATATCCTACGAGCAGTACTTC
J: TRBJ2-7; D: NA; V: TRBV4-3; size: NA; CDR3: CASSQVPTAPQYF; DNA: TGCGCCAGCAGCCAAGTTCCGACAGCGCCCCAGTACTTC
J: TRBJ2-5; D: TRBD1; V: TRBV29-1; size: NA; CDR3: CSAEHGTGSSETQYF; DNA: TGCAGCGCTGAGCACGGGACAGGGTCTTCAGAGACCCAGTACTTC
J: TRBJ1-1; D: NA; V: TRBV6-6; size: NA; CDR3: CASSYFPSTEAFF; DNA: TGTGCCAGCAGTTACTTTCCATCCACTGAAGCTTTCTTT
J: TRBJ1-2; D: TRBD1; V: TRBV11-2; size: NA; CDR3: CASSFRTGADGYTF; DNA: TGTGCCAGCAGCTTTCGGACAGGGGCGGATGGCTACACCTTC
J: TRBJ1-1; D: NA; V: TRBV28; size: NA; CDR3: CASSLQGRAFF; DNA: TGTGCCAGCAGCCTTCAGGGAAGAGCTTTCTTT
J: TRBJ2-5; D: NA; V: TRBV19; size: NA; CDR3: CASSPAERVARKYF; DNA: TGTGCCAGTAGTCCGGCGGAAAGGGTAGCGCGGAAGTACTTC
J: TRBJ2-7; D: TRBD1; V: TRBV9; size: few; CDR3: CASSVGTGGEEQYF; DNA: TGTGCCAGCAGCGTAGGGACAGGGGGAGAAGAGCAGTACTTC
J: TRBJ1-1; D: NA; V: TRBV6-4; size: NA; CDR3: CASSESFRGNTEAFF; DNA: TGTGCCAGCAGTGAAAGCTTCCGAGGAAACACTGAAGCTTTCTTT
J: TRBJ2-3; D: NA; V: TRBV14; size: NA; CDR3: CASGGGRNTQYF; DNA: TGTGCCAGCGGTGGGGGGAGAAATACGCAGTATTTT
J: TRBJ2-3; D: NA; V: TRBV21-1; size: NA; CDR3: CASRSPVVMQDTQYF; DNA: TGTGCCAGCAGGAGCCCGGTAGTCATGCAAGATACGCAGTATTTT
J: TRBJ2-1; D: NA; V: TRBV5-1; size: once; CDR3: CASSLEGAEQFF; DNA: TGCGCCAGCAGCTTGGAAGGGGCGGAGCAGTTCTTC
J: TRBJ1-2; D: NA; V: TRBV28; size: NA; CDR3: CAGNAGNYGYTF; DNA: TGTGCCGGGAACGCAGGGAACTATGGCTACACCTTC
J: TRBJ1-1; D: NA; V: TRBV6-5; size: NA; CDR3: CASSSSGGTVVTEAFF; DNA: TGTGCCAGCAGTTCGTCGGGGGGCACGGTGGTCACTGAAGCTTTCTTT
J: TRBJ2-3; D: TRBD1; V: TRBV11-2; size: NA; CDR3: CASSLGQGAQYF; DNA: TGTGCCAGCAGCCTGGGACAGGGAGCGCAGTATTTT
J: TRBJ1-4; D: NA; V: TRBV27; size: NA; CDR3: CASRSTGGEKLFF; DNA: TGTGCCAGCAGGTCGACAGGTGGGGAAAAACTGTTTTTT
J: TRBJ1-5; D: NA; V: TRBV7-9; size: NA; CDR3: CASSASERYQPQHF; DNA: TGTGCCAGCAGCGCGTCCGAGCGGTATCAGCCCCAGCATTTT
J: TRBJ2-3; D: TRBD2; V: TRBV7-2; size: NA; CDR3: CASSLGTLAGDPTDTQYF; DNA: TGTGCCAGCAGCTTAGGAACCTTAGCGGGGGACCCCACAGATACGCAGTATTTT
J: TRBJ2-3; D: TRBD2; V: TRBV2; size: NA; CDR3: CASSVLAGGPGTQYF; DNA: TGTGCCAGCAGTGTACTAGCGGGGGGGCCAGGTACGCAGTATTTT
J: TRBJ2-1; D: TRBD2; V: TRBV7-3; size: NA; CDR3: CASSSSGGAGEQFF; DNA: TGTGCCAGCAGCTCTAGCGGGGGGGCCGGTGAGCAGTTCTTC
J: TRBJ1-2; D: NA; V: TRBV6-5; size: once; CDR3: CASSRTGNFGYTF; DNA: TGTGCCAGCAGTCGAACAGGGAATTTTGGCTACACCTTC
J: TRBJ1-6; D: TRBD1; V: TRBV10-3; size: NA; CDR3: CAISGQGAGSPLHF; DNA: TGTGCCATCAGTGGGCAGGGGGCGGGTTCACCCCTCCACTTT
J: TRBJ1-6; D: NA; V: TRBV18; size: NA; CDR3: CASSPGGEVGASPLHF; DNA: TGTGCCAGCTCACCGGGGGGGGAAGTCGGTGCTTCACCCCTCCACTTT
J: TRBJ1-1; D: NA; V: TRBV9; size: NA; CDR3: CASSVETSEGLRNTEAFF; DNA: TGTGCCAGCAGCGTAGAGACTTCCGAGGGCTTACGGAACACTGAAGCTTTCTTT
J: TRBJ2-7; D: TRBD1; V: TRBV27; size: NA; CDR3: CASSFAGQGIYEQYF; DNA: TGTGCCAGCAGTTTTGCGGGACAGGGGATTTACGAGCAGTACTTC
J: TRBJ2-7; D: NA; V: TRBV30; size: NA; CDR3: CAWAKTTTGSYEQYF; DNA: TGTGCCTGGGCCAAAACAACGACGGGCTCCTACGAGCAGTACTTC
J: TRBJ2-3; D: NA; V: TRBV19; size: NA; CDR3: CASSRQVRVLTDTQYF; DNA: TGTGCCAGTAGTCGACAGGTTCGGGTCTTAACAGATACGCAGTATTTT
J: TRBJ2-5; D: NA; V: TRBV5-1; size: NA; CDR3: CASSLVPEETQYF; DNA: TGCGCCAGCAGCTTGGTCCCGGAAGAGACCCAGTACTTC
J: TRBJ1-3; D: NA; V: TRBV18; size: NA; CDR3: CASSPSRSDSGNTIYF; DNA: TGTGCCAGCTCACCCTCGCGGTCTGACTCTGGAAACACCATATATTTT
J: TRBJ2-7; D: NA; V: TRBV15; size: NA; CDR3: CATSSGVSYEQYF; DNA: TGTGCCACCTCATCAGGGGTCTCCTACGAGCAGTACTTC
J: TRBJ2-1; D: NA; V: TRBV7-8; size: NA; CDR3: CASSLSGESPYNEQFF; DNA: TGTGCCAGCAGCTTATCCGGGGAGAGCCCCTACAATGAGCAGTTCTTC
J: TRBJ2-7; D: NA; V: TRBV9; size: NA; CDR3: CASTEGPVPRVLGEQYF; DNA: TGTGCCAGCACCGAAGGGCCAGTCCCGCGGGTTCTGGGCGAGCAGTACTTC
J: TRBJ2-5; D: NA; V: TRBV15; size: NA; CDR3: CATVDSRGTQYF; DNA: TGTGCCACCGTGGACAGCCGGGGGACCCAGTACTTC
J: TRBJ2-7; D: TRBD2; V: TRBV29-1; size: NA; CDR3: CSVATSDYEQYF; DNA: TGCAGCGTAGCGACTAGCGACTACGAGCAGTACTTC